A selection of T cell receptor beta chains follows, all from one sample in a study of shared clonotypes between healthy human individuals. Data came from immunoSEQ multiplex PCR; TCRdb stores just in-frame clones and leaves some out. The sample holds roughly 570,000 clones, 95% to 98% seen once. The sequencing sample was made of naive CD8+ T cells sorted from blood. These TCRs come from a young man in good health. Both conserved end residues are part of each CDR3. D genes are given only for firm matches. Part of the rows lack a size; the others show once, few, many or a class for expanded clones.

j_call clone_size v_call d_call cdr3_nt cdr3_aa
TRBJ2-7 - TRBV15 TRBD2 TGTGCCACCAGCAGAGACCGGACTAGCGGTTACGAGCAGTACTTC CATSRDRTSGYEQYF
TRBJ2-1 - TRBV4-1 TRBD2 TGCGCCAGCAGCCAAGTCGGGTCGGGGGGGAGGAATAATGAGCAGTTCTTC CASSQVGSGGRNNEQFF
TRBJ2-7 - TRBV6-1 - TGTGCCAGCAGTGACGACACAGGGCGGATCGAGCAGTACTTC CASSDDTGRIEQYF
TRBJ1-1 - TRBV7-9 - TGTGCCAGCAGCCCTCCCGGGACGGCCGCCTATGAAGCTTTCTTT CASSPPGTAAYEAFF
TRBJ2-5 - TRBV10-1 - TGCGCCAGCAGTGAGTCGGGCGGGGGCTTCGAGACCCAGTACTTC CASSESGGGFETQYF
TRBJ2-7 - TRBV5-4 TRBD1 TGTGCCAGCAGCGCGCCGGGACAGGGAATGTTCTCCTACGAGCAGTACTTC CASSAPGQGMFSYEQYF
TRBJ1-4 once TRBV15 - TGTGCCACCAGCAGAGATAGAACAGCCCTTGAAAAACTGTTTTTT CATSRDRTALEKLFF
TRBJ2-7 once TRBV27 - TGTGCCAGCAGTTTATCGGGGGCAGGCTACGAGCAGTACTTC CASSLSGAGYEQYF
TRBJ2-7 - TRBV29-1 - TGCAGCGTTAGGGGCGGAGTGGGGTGGAATAGTGAGCAGTACTTC CSVRGGVGWNSEQYF
TRBJ2-7 - TRBV5-4 TRBD2 TGTGCCAGCAGCTCGGGACTAGCGGGAGAGTCCTACGAGCAGTACTTC CASSSGLAGESYEQYF
TRBJ2-7 - TRBV9 - TGTGCCAGCAGCGTAGTCCCCAGCCACGAGCAGTACTTC CASSVVPSHEQYF
TRBJ2-7 - TRBV28 - TGTGCCAGCATTCGTGCCAGGGACTCCTACGAGCAGTACTTC CASIRARDSYEQYF
TRBJ2-5 - TRBV5-1 TRBD1 TGCGCCAGCACCCCATCCGGGACAGCAGAGACCCAGTACTTC CASTPSGTAETQYF
TRBJ2-7 - TRBV28 - TGTGCCAGCCGGGGACTTGTCTCCTACGAGCAGTACTTC CASRGLVSYEQYF
TRBJ2-2 - TRBV6-5 TRBD2 TGTGCCAGCAGCGTTAATAGCGGGAGCGCCGGGGAGCTGTTTTTT CASSVNSGSAGELFF
TRBJ1-2 - TRBV12-2 - TGTGCAAGTCGCTTACCACCGACAGGGGGCGGGAAGTATGGCTACACCTTC CASRLPPTGGGKYGYTF
TRBJ2-4 - TRBV10-3 - TGTGCCATCAGTGATGGGGACGGAAAAAACATTCAGTACTTC CAISDGDGKNIQYF
TRBJ2-7 - TRBV27 - TGTGCCAGCAGTCTAAACAGTTTATCCTACGAGCAGTACTTC CASSLNSLSYEQYF